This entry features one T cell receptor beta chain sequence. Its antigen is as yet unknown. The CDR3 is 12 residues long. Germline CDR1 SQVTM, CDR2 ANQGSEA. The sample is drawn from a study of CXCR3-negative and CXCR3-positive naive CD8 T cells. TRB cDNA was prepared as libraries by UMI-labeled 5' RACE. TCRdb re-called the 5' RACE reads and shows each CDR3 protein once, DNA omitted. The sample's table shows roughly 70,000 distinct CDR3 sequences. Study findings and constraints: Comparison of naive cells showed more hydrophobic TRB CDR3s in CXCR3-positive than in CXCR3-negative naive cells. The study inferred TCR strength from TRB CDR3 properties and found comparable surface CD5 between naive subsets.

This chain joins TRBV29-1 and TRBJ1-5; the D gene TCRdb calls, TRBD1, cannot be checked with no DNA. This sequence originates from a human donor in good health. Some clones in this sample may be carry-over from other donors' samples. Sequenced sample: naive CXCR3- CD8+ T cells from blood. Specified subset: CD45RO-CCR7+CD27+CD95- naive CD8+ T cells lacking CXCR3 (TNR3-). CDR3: CSVGWGNQPQHF.